Listed below are T cell receptor beta chains from one sample, sequenced in a study of regulatory T cells in long-lasting Graves disease. MiXCR was run by TCRdb on the multiplex PCR reads, yielding one entry per CDR3 protein. The table has 680,000 or so distinct CDR3 sequences, 16% seen once. The same data also contributed to another study, on T cells in Graves' hyperthyroidism and ophthalmopathy.

The material was peripheral blood mononuclear cells (PBMCs), obtained at new diagnosis, from a patient treated with antithyroid drugs. Receptor source: a woman in her 30s with Graves disease. The CDR3 runs from the conserved cysteine through the conserved F or W. The order of the fields is D gene, V gene, clone size, J gene, CDR3 DNA, CDR3 protein. The D gene is left open where the match is weak. Expanded clones are given a class, and other clones once, few, many or no size at all.

NA,TRBV20-1,NA,TRBJ2-5,TGCAGTGTTCACCTCCAGCAAGAGACCCAGTACTTC,CSVHLQQETQYF
NA,TRBV2,many,TRBJ2-5,TGTGCCAGCAGTGATTATGACAGCCCCTCAGGGGAGACCCAGTACTTC,CASSDYDSPSGETQYF
NA,TRBV6-1,many,TRBJ1-1,TGTGCCAGCAGTGAAAATGACAGGAACACTGAAGCTTTCTTT,CASSENDRNTEAFF
TRBD2,TRBV30,many,TRBJ2-1,TGTGCCTGGAGTGGTGGCGGGAGCTCTCGGGAGCAGTTCTTC,CAWSGGGSSREQFF
TRBD2,TRBV20-1,few,TRBJ2-1,TGCAGTGCTAGAGCCGGGACTAGCTTGTGGAATGAGCAGTTCTTC,CSARAGTSLWNEQFF
NA,TRBV20-1,many,TRBJ2-7,TGCAGTGCCCACGACCCGGATACCGCCTACGAGCAGTACTTC,CSAHDPDTAYEQYF
NA,TRBV7-2,many,TRBJ2-3,TGTGCCAGCAACCCCTGGGGGAGCACAGATACGCAGTATTTT,CASNPWGSTDTQYF
NA,TRBV7-3,many,TRBJ2-3,TGTGCCAGCAGCTTAATCGAAGGGGGGCCCCCCGATACGCAGTATTTT,CASSLIEGGPPDTQYF
TRBD1,TRBV11-2,many,TRBJ2-5,TGTGCCAGCAGCCCGGGAGGGACAGGGGAGGAGACCCAGTACTTC,CASSPGGTGEETQYF
NA,TRBV12-3/TRBV12-4,many,TRBJ1-2,TGTGCCAGCAGTTCTACAATGGACTATGGCTACACCTTC,CASSSTMDYGYTF
TRBD1,TRBV20-1,many,TRBJ2-5,TGCAGTGCCCCTCTGGACAGGGAAGAGACCCAGTACTTC,CSAPLDREETQYF